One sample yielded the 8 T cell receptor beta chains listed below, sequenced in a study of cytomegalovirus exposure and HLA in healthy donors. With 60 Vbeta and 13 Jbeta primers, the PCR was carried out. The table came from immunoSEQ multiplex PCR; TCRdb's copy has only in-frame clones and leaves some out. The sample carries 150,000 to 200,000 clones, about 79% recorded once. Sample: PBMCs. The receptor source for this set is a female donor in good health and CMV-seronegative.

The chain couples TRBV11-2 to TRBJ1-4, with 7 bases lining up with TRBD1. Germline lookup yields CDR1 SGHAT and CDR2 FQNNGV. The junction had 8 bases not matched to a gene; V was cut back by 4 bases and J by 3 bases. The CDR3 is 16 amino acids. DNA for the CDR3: TGTGCCAGCAGCTCCAGGGGGGCATTATCTAATGAAAAACTGTTTTTT. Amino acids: CASSSRGALSNEKLFF.

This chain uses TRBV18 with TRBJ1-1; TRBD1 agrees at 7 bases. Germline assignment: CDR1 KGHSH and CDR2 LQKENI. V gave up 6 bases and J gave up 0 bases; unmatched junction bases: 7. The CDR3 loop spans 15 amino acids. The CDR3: CASSQYRGLNTEAFF. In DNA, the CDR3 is TGTGCCAGCTCTCAGTACAGGGGCCTGAACACTGAAGCTTTCTTT.

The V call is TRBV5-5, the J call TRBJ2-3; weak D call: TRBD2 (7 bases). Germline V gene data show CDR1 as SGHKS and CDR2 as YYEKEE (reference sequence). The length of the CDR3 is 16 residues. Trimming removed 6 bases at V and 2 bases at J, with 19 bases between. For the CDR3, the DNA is TGTGCCAGCATTATTGGGCGGGGGCTTTCCACAGATACGCAGTATTTT. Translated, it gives CASIIGRGLSTDTQYF.

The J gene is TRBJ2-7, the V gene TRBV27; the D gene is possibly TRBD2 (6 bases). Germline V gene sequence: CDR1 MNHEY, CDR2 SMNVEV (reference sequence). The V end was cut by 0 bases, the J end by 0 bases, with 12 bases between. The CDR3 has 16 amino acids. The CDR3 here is CASSLSRRGGSYEQYF. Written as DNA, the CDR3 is TGTGCCAGCAGTTTATCGAGGAGGGGCGGCTCCTACGAGCAGTACTTC.

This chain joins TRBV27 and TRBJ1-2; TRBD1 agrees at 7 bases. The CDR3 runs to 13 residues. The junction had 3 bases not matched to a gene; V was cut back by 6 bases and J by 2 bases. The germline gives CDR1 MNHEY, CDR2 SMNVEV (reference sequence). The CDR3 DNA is TGTGCCAGCAGCCCGGGACAGAACTATGGCTACACCTTC. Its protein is CASSPGQNYGYTF.

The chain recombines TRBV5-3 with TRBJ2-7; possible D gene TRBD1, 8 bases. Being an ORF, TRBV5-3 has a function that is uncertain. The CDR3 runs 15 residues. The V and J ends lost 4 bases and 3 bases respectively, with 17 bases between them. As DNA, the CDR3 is TGTGCCAGAAGCAGCGGGACAGGATCTCTCTACGAGCAGTACTTC. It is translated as CARSSGTGSLYEQYF.

In DNA form, the CDR3 reads TGTGCCAGCAGCCAATTCAGTTCTGGGGCCAACGTCCTGACTTTC. The encoded protein is CASSQFSSGANVLTF. The chain carries TRBV7-6 and TRBJ2-6; D not certain. V shed 5 bases and J shed 1 base, with 9 bases lying between them. This CDR3 has 15 residues. Germline-derived CDR1 and CDR2 are SGHVS and FNYEAQ.

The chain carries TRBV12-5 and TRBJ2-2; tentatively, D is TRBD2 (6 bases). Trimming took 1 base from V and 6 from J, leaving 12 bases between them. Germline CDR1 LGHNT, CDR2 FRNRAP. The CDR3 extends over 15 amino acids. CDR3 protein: CASGLGLEGAGELFF. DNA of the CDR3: TGTGCTAGTGGTTTGGGACTAGAAGGTGCCGGGGAGCTGTTTTTT.